This T cell receptor beta chain derives from a study of blood T cell repertoires in COVID-19. Study in general: Acute and convalescent COVID-19 specimens originated in the United States, Italy and Spain. PBMCs, B-cell-depleted T cells, or T cells provided the cDNA or gDNA that made up the material.

Original processing methods: Using reference gene primer amplification, nucleated cell counts were estimated. The table came from immunoSEQ multiplex PCR; TCRdb's copy has only in-frame clones and leaves some out. D and trimming were read from the DNA, whereas the V and J calls and clone size are those reported in that table. The data show roughly 120,000 clones, with about two thirds seen just once and more than 0.8% held by the top ten. The clonotype comes from a human donor with acute or convalescent COVID-19. The donor label of this sample is uncertain. The specimen sequenced was peripheral blood.

The CDR3 nucleotides read TGTGCCAGCAGCTTAGCTGCAGGGACAGGGTCCTATGGCTACACCTTC. It encodes CASSLAAGTGSYGYTF. This chain links TRBV7-2 with TRBJ1-2, with 9 nucleotides matching TRBD1. Germline CDR1 reads SGHTA; CDR2 reads FQGNSA. Trimming cost V 0 bases and J 4 bases; bases outside gene matches: 6. CDR3 length: 16 residues.